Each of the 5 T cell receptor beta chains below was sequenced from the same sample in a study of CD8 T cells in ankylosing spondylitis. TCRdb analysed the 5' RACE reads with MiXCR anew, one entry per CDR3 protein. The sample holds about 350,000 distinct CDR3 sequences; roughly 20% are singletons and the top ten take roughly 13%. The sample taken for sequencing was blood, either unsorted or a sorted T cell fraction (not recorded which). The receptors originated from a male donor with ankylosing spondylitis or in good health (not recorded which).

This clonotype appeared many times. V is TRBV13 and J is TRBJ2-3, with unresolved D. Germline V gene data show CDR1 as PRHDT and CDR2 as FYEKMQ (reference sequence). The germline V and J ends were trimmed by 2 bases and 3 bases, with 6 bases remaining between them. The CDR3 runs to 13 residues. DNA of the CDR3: TGTGCCAGCAGCTTAACACTTACAGATACGCAGTATTTT. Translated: CASSLTLTDTQYF.

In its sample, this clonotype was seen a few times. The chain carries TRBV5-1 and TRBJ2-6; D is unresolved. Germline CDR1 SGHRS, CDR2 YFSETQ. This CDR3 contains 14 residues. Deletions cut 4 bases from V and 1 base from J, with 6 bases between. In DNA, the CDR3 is TGCGCCAGCAGCCACGCGTCTGGGGCCAACGTCCTGACTTTC. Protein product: CASSHASGANVLTF.

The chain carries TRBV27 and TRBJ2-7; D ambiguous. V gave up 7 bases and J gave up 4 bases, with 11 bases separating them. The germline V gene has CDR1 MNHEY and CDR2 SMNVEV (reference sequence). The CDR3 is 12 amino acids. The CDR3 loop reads CASNSGTYEQYF. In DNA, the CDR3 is TGTGCCAGCAACAGTGGCACATACGAGCAGTACTTC.

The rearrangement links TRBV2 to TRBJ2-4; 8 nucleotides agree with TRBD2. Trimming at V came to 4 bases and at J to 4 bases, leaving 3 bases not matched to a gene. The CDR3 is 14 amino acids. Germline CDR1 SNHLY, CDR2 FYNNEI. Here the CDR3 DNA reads TGTGCCAGCAGTGGTTTAGCGGGGAAAAACATTCAGTACTTC. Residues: CASSGLAGKNIQYF.

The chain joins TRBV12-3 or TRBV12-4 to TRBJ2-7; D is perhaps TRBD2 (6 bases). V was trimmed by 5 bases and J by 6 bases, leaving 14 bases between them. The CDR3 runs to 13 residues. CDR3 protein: CASSPGLRSEQYF. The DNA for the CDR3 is TGTGCCAGCAGTCCGGGACTTCGGAGCGAGCAGTACTTC.